The sample holds a few counts of the clone carrying this TCR beta chain. Its antigen is unknown. The record originates from a study of T cells in Graves' hyperthyroidism and ophthalmopathy. Diagnosis rested on symptoms, serum thyroxine and TRAb, thyroid ultrasound, and orbital computed tomography. From RNA transcripts, TCR beta CDR3 regions were amplified. A set of HTBI primers served as the primers for a first-round RT-PCR of the TCR CDR3. A single record per CDR3 protein comes from TCRdb applying MiXCR to the multiplex PCR reads. The table has about 560,000 distinct CDR3 sequences, roughly a sixth seen once. Study-level results: The model predicted ophthalmopathy a median about 6.6 months before onset. A model built on 13 V-J features separated ophthalmopathy from stable hyperthyroidism.

The CDR3 loop spans 16 amino acids. Trimming took 5 bases from V and 4 from J, leaving 21 bases between them. Looked up from germline, CDR1 is MNHNS and CDR2 is SASEGT. The V gene is TRBV6-1, the J gene TRBJ2-7; tentative D call: TRBD1 (6 bases). The sequence derives from a woman aged 18-35 years with Graves' hyperthyroidism. Sequencing used blood. CDR3 amino acids: CASSPLGGPKGYEQYF. The CDR3 nucleotides read TGTGCCAGCAGTCCTTTAGGGGGACCGAAGGGGTACGAGCAGTACTTC.